Detailed here is one TCR beta chain. Clones were read by immunoSEQ multiplex PCR, and TCRdb kept only the in-frame ones, dropping some. The profile shows approximately 110,000 clones, roughly 80% of them singletons. This record comes from a study of blood T cell repertoires in COVID-19. Study background: Sources were T cells, B-cell-depleted T cells, or PBMCs; the material itself was cDNA or gDNA.

Sequencing was carried out using peripheral blood. The clonotype comes from a man in his sixties or seventies with acute or convalescent COVID-19.

The CDR3 nucleotides are TGTGCCAGCAGTCCCTATCGGCGGGCCCAAGAGACCCAGTACTTC. This translates into CASSPYRRAQETQYF. The chain recombines TRBV27 with TRBJ2-5; a weak D match, TRBD2 (5 bases). There are 15 residues in the CDR3. Trimming took off 5 bases at V and 1 base at J, with 14 bases between the two ends. The germline V gene has CDR1 MNHEY and CDR2 SMNVEV (reference sequence).